This T cell receptor (beta chain) came from a study of TIL therapy for anti-PD-1-resistant metastatic lung cancer. This CDR3 is 15 amino acids long. Germline CDR1 is KGHSH and CDR2 is LQKENI. V was cut by 1 base and J by 5 bases, with 11 bases left in between. Sequencing used immunoSEQ v3. Profiling relied on immunoSEQ multiplex PCR, and the TCRdb table lists in-frame clones only, not all of them. The data hold approximately 12,000 clones, with roughly 50% observed a single time. Time point: pre-treatment sample, taken before nivolumab and TIL therapy. Pleural nodules or supraclavicular lymph nodes made up most of the excised metastases sampled. Progressing patients received lymphodepletion, expanded TIL infusion and IL-2.

The specimen was tumor tissue, collected at baseline. This clonotype was obtained from a person aged 25-79 years with non-small cell lung cancer. The chain employs TRBV18 and TRBJ2-2; D not resolved. The CDR3 is CASSPRPFGTGELFF. The CDR3 DNA reads as TGTGCCAGCTCACCACGACCGTTTGGGACCGGGGAGCTGTTTTTT.